The 13 T cell receptor beta chains reported below all come from one sample, sequenced in a study of Ad26.COV2.S vaccination and SARS-CoV-2 variants. Treatment denoted: some 20 received Ad26.COV2.S at low or high dose, single or two shots; roughly five received placebo; per-sample allocation not given. Sample collection was performed on day 63 after the first vaccine or placebo injection. Sequencing used immunoSEQ multiplex PCR; TCRdb keeps in-frame clones, though not all of them. The sample lists under 600,000 clones, around 89% occurring once. The sequencing here drew on peripheral blood, taken in a trial of Ad26.COV2.S vaccine versus placebo. These receptors were obtained from a person between 18 and 65 years old who received the Ad26.COV2.S COVID-19 vaccine or a placebo.

V and J are TRBV5-1 and TRBJ2-7; 8 bases are a match to TRBD1. CDR1 and CDR2 (germline): SGHRS, YFSETQ. V gave up 5 bases and J gave up 3 bases; unmatched junction bases: 4. This CDR3 has 13 amino acids. CDR3 loop: CASRDREVYEQYF. The CDR3 bases are TGCGCCAGCAGGGACAGGGAAGTCTACGAGCAGTACTTC.

This clone came up once. This rearrangement joins TRBV4-2 to TRBJ2-1; the match to TRBD2 covers 9 bases. Losses at the gene ends were 4 bases for V and 5 bases for J; bases not matched to a gene: 3. The germline gives CDR1 LGHNA, CDR2 YNFKEQ. This CDR3 is 14 amino acids long. CDR3 DNA sequence: TGTGCCAGCAGCCCTAGCGGGGTTAACAATGAGCAGTTCTTC. This encodes CASSPSGVNNEQFF.

The rearrangement uses TRBV25-1 and TRBJ2-5; TRBD2 matches at 12 bases. Germline V CDR1 and CDR2: MGHDK, SYGVNS. Germline trimming cut 0 bases from V and 5 bases from J; bases unmatched to any gene: 10. The CDR3 runs 18 residues. The CDR3 coding sequence is TGTGCCAGCAGTGAATATAGGCTAGCGGGGGGGCTGTTGGAGACCCAGTACTTC. This gives the protein CASSEYRLAGGLLETQYF.

This chain links TRBV27 with TRBJ2-5; D not certain. Germline V gene data show CDR1 as MNHEY and CDR2 as SMNVEV (reference sequence). The V end lost 3 bases, the J end lost 5 bases, and 13 bases lay between the germline ends. The CDR3 is made up of 14 amino acids. The CDR3 nucleotides are TGTGCCAGCAGTTTGGCTCGTGTGGGGGAGACCCAGTACTTC. Its translation is CASSLARVGETQYF.

The chain links TRBV5-1 to TRBJ2-5; TRBD2 agrees at 14 bases. CDR1 and CDR2 from the germline V gene are SGHRS and YFSETQ. The CDR3 contains 16 residues. Trimming cost V 5 bases and J 5 bases; bases outside gene matches: 8. CDR3 protein: CASRGTSGSSWETQYF. The CDR3 nucleotides read TGCGCCAGCAGGGGGACTAGCGGGAGCTCTTGGGAGACCCAGTACTTC.

The chain uses TRBV19 and TRBJ1-4, with 7 nucleotides matching TRBD1. Germline-derived CDR1 and CDR2 are LNHDA and SQIVND (reference sequence). This CDR3 has 14 residues. V lost 5 bases to trimming and J lost 8 bases; unmatched junction nucleotides: 8. Written as DNA, the CDR3 is TGTGCCAGTAGTTTGCAGGGGGGTGAGGAAAAACTGTTTTTT. Translation gives CASSLQGGEEKLFF.

In nucleotides, the CDR3 is TGTGCCAGCAGCTCACGCGGGAACACAGATACGCAGTATTTT. It encodes CASSSRGNTDTQYF. This chain connects TRBV13 to TRBJ2-3, with D possibly TRBD2 on 6 matching bases. V lost 4 bases to trimming and J lost 2 bases, with 10 bases between them. The CDR3 is 14 amino acids. Germline lookup yields CDR1 PRHDT and CDR2 FYEKMQ (reference sequence).

The chain employs TRBV13 and TRBJ2-1, with 8 bases that match TRBD2. The CDR3 consists of 17 residues. Losses at the gene ends were 1 base for V and 6 bases for J; bases not matched to a gene: 11. Germline CDR1 PRHDT, CDR2 FYEKMQ (reference sequence). The CDR3 bases are TGTGCCAGCAGCTTAGTGGGACTAGTGGGTACTTTCAATGAGCAGTTCTTC. Translated, it gives CASSLVGLVGTFNEQFF.

The chain recombines TRBV11-3 with TRBJ2-3; no clear D gene. V was shortened by 1 base and J by 4 bases, with 6 bases between the two germline ends. The CDR3 loop spans 13 amino acids. Germline values: CDR1 SGHNT, CDR2 YENEEA. DNA of the CDR3: TGTGCCAGCAGCTTAGGAGGCCCAGATACGCAGTATTTT. This gives the protein CASSLGGPDTQYF.

The chain joins TRBV21-1 to TRBJ2-7; TRBD1 is taken as the D call from the table, unchecked against the DNA. TRBV21-1 is a pseudogene segment. CDR3 length: 16 residues. The CDR3 loop reads CASSHRTGTGIYEQYF. The DNA for the CDR3 is TGTGCCAGCAGCCACCGAACCGGGACAGGGATCTACGAGCAGTACTTC.

The V gene is TRBV20-1, the J gene TRBJ2-2; D might be TRBD1 (6 bases). The germline gives CDR1 DFQATT, CDR2 SNEGSKA (reference sequence). The V gene lost 3 bases and the J gene lost 6 bases, with 17 bases spanning the gap. CDR3 length equals 15 residues. The CDR3 region is CSASAKGVGAGELFF. The CDR3 coding sequence is TGCAGTGCTAGTGCTAAGGGGGTGGGTGCCGGGGAGCTGTTTTTT.

This clone was recorded a few times. J is TRBJ1-6 and V is TRBV7-9; D unclear. The V gene lost 1 base and the J gene lost 10 bases, with 11 bases spanning the gap. From germline, CDR1 is SEHNR and CDR2 FQNEAQ (reference sequence). The CDR3 spans 14 residues. CDR3 bases: TGTGCCAGCAGCTTAGTTGGTAGTGGGTCACCCCTCCACTTT. It encodes CASSLVGSGSPLHF.

CDR3 in amino acids: CASSMDGINEKLFF. CDR3 bases: TGTGCCAGTAGTATGGACGGGATTAATGAAAAACTGTTTTTT. The chain combines TRBV19 with TRBJ1-4, with unresolved D. The CDR3 covers 14 residues. Germline V gene sequence: CDR1 LNHDA, CDR2 SQIVND (reference sequence). V was shortened by 3 bases and J by 4 bases, with 9 bases between the two germline ends.